This is a list of T cell receptor beta chains from one sample in a study of early T cells in non-severe SARS-CoV-2 infection. MiXCR, run by TCRdb on the 5' RACE reads, gives a single entry per CDR3 protein. The top ten clones hold more than 13% of a sample with approximately 71,000 distinct CDR3 sequences, roughly 13% of them seen once. The sample was whole blood. These receptor sequences come from an adult who was a healthcare worker with PCR-confirmed SARS-CoV-2 infection or an uninfected control (not recorded which). Both conserved end residues are part of each CDR3. A D gene is named only where the DNA matches it firmly. Size values are once, few and many counts, or a class for expanded clones, and some rows have none.

>TRBD1|-|TRBV5-1|TRBJ1-5
TGCGCCAGCAGCTTGGGGGACAGGGGCCAGCCCCAGCATTTT
CASSLGDRGQPQHF
>-|many|TRBV6-2/TRBV6-3|TRBJ2-1
TGTGCCAGCAGGCCCTCGGGGGCCGGTGAGCAGTTCTTC
CASRPSGAGEQFF
>-|many|TRBV15|TRBJ2-5
TGTGCCACCAGCAAGGGCAGGGTCCAAGAGACCCAGTACTTC
CATSKGRVQETQYF
>TRBD2|-|TRBV29-1|TRBJ2-7
TGCAGCGCCCGAGGCGGGGGGCCGAACGAGCAGTACTTC
CSARGGGPNEQYF
>-|many|TRBV12-3/TRBV12-4|TRBJ2-1
TGTGCCAGCAGACCCTCGGGGACGGATGAGCAGTTCTTC
CASRPSGTDEQFF
>TRBD2|-|TRBV20-1|TRBJ2-1
TGCAGTGCTAGAGATCTTGCTAGCGGGGGTTACAATGAGCAGTTCTTC
CSARDLASGGYNEQFF
>TRBD1|-|TRBV9|TRBJ1-1
TGTGCCAGCAGCGTAGGTACTTCATGGACAGGGGTATCTGAAGCTTTCTTT
CASSVGTSWTGVSEAFF
>-|many|TRBV29-1|TRBJ1-2
TGCAGCGTTGTAAACGTAGGGGATGGCTACACCTTC
CSVVNVGDGYTF
>TRBD1|few|TRBV30|TRBJ1-1
TGTGCCTGGCAAACAGGGGTTGGTTTTGACCACACTGAAGCTTTCTTT
CAWQTGVGFDHTEAFF
>TRBD1|-|TRBV20-1|TRBJ1-1
TGCAGTGCTCCGTCTAGGGGGCGAGGTGAAGCTTTCTTT
CSAPSRGRGEAFF
>-|many|TRBV28|TRBJ1-1
TGTGCCAGCAGTTTAGGAACAGGTTTCATGAACACTGAAGCTTTCTTT
CASSLGTGFMNTEAFF
>-|-|TRBV6-5|TRBJ1-3
TGTGCCAGCCTAGCATACGGGACGGAAGCCGGAAACACCATATATTTT
CASLAYGTEAGNTIYF
>-|many|TRBV14|TRBJ2-3
TGTGCCAGCAGCCTTACCGGCCCCGATACGCAGTATTTT
CASSLTGPDTQYF
>TRBD2|few|TRBV7-9|TRBJ2-1
TGTGCCAGCACCCCGCCGATTTCGACTAGCGGGGGGGCGAGGGTGCGTGAGCAGTTCTTC
CASTPPISTSGGARVREQFF
>TRBD1|-|TRBV27|TRBJ1-3
TGTGCCAGCAGTTCCCGCCGGGACAGCCGAAACACCATATATTTT
CASSSRRDSRNTIYF
>-|few|TRBV29-1|TRBJ2-2
TGCAGCGTTGACGAGACCGGGGAGCTGTTTTTT
CSVDETGELFF
>TRBD2|few|TRBV11-2|TRBJ2-1
TGTGCCAGCAGCTTAGATCGCCTAGCGGTCTCCTGCAATGAGCAGTTCTTC
CASSLDRLAVSCNEQFF
>-|few|TRBV12-3/TRBV12-4|TRBJ1-6
TGTGCCAGCAAAGGAGGTCAATCACCCCTCCACTTT
CASKGGQSPLHF
>-|-|TRBV29-1|TRBJ1-1
TGCAGCGTTGCGGGGCGGGTGGGCAGAGGTACTGAAGCTTTCTTT
CSVAGRVGRGTEAFF
>TRBD2|-|TRBV9|TRBJ2-3
TGTGCCAGCAGCTTTAGCGGGGGCCCCGCGCATGCAGATACGCAGTATTTT
CASSFSGGPAHADTQYF
>-|-|TRBV10-3|TRBJ1-2
TGTGCCATCAGTGCGCTGGAGGACTATGGCTACACCTTC
CAISALEDYGYTF
>-|few|TRBV6-6|TRBJ1-1
TGTGCCAGCAGTTACGCGGGAATCATTGAAGCTTTCTTT
CASSYAGIIEAFF
>TRBD2|-|TRBV7-8|TRBJ2-2
TGTGCCAGCAGCTTAGAACCGTCGGGACTAGTATCCGGGGAGCTGTTTTTT
CASSLEPSGLVSGELFF
>-|few|TRBV12-3/TRBV12-4|TRBJ1-4
TGTGCCAGCAGTCCCAGACGGCGGGAAAAACTGTTTTTT
CASSPRRREKLFF
>-|-|TRBV20-1|TRBJ1-1
TGCAGTGCTAGTAACATAATGAACACTGAAGCTTTCTTT
CSASNIMNTEAFF
>TRBD2|few|TRBV6-4|TRBJ2-1
TGTGCCAGCAGTGACCCCCTAGCGGGGGTTAATGAGCAGTTCTTC
CASSDPLAGVNEQFF
>-|many|TRBV9|TRBJ1-3
TGTGCCAGCAGCGGAGCAGGCTCTGGAAACACCATATATTTT
CASSGAGSGNTIYF
>TRBD1|many|TRBV20-1|TRBJ1-5
TGCAGTGCTTCGGACAGGGGCAATCAGCCCCAGCATTTT
CSASDRGNQPQHF
>TRBD2|-|TRBV28|TRBJ2-1
TGTGCCAGCAGTTTACAGCGGGGATCCTACAATGAGCAGTTCTTC
CASSLQRGSYNEQFF
>TRBD1|few|TRBV5-1|TRBJ1-1
TGCGCCAGCAGCTTGGGAAACCCTCGACAGGGTGGTTATGAAGCTTTCTTT
CASSLGNPRQGGYEAFF
>TRBD1|many|TRBV30|TRBJ2-2
TGTGCCTGGAGCCGACAGGGAAGCACCGGGGAGCTGTTTTTT
CAWSRQGSTGELFF
>-|-|TRBV28|TRBJ2-7
TGTGCCAGCAGCCTACAGGGTAGGGACGAGCAGTACTTC
CASSLQGRDEQYF
>-|few|TRBV6-2/TRBV6-3|TRBJ2-4
TGTGCCAGCAGTTTTGAAGGGTGGAACATTCAGTACTTC
CASSFEGWNIQYF